Reported below is one T cell receptor (beta chain). Its matching antigen is unknown. Profiling relied on immunoSEQ multiplex PCR, and the TCRdb table lists in-frame clones only, not all of them. The sample contains just over 2,000,000 clones, 85% to 95% of which appear only once. The sample is drawn from a study of shared clonotypes between healthy human individuals. Turning to the study itself: There were three CD4 naive, three CD4 memory, two CD8 naive and one CD8 memory plates per donor.

This CDR3 contains 15 residues. Germline V gene lookup returns CDR1 SGHAT and CDR2 FQNNGV. With V trimmed by 3 bases and J by 5 bases, 5 bases remained unmatched. The study, taken as a whole, reports: Memory subsets had estimated richness that was generally smaller than that of naive subsets.

Sequencing was done on a sample of naive CD4+ T cells sorted from blood. Regarding subset: CD45RA+ positively selected. The rearrangement joins TRBV11-2 to TRBJ2-1, with 9 bases identical to TRBD2. The source is a man younger than 35 in good health. This CDR3 reads CASSFLAGIHNEQFF. In nucleotides, the CDR3 is TGTGCCAGCAGCTTCCTAGCGGGGATTCACAATGAGCAGTTCTTC.